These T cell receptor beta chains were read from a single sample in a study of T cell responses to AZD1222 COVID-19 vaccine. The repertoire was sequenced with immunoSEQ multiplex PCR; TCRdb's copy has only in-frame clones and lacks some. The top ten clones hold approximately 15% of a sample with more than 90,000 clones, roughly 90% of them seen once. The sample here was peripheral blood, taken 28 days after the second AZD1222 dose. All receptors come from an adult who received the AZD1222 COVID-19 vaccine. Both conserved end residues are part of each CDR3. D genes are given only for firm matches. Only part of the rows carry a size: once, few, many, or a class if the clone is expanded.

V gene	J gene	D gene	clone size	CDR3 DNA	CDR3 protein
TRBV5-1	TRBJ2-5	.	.	TGCGCCAGCAGCCAACAAGAGACCCAGTACTTC	CASSQQETQYF
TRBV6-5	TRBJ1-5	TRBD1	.	TGTGCCAGCAGATACGGGACAGGGGGTAATCAGCCCCAGCATTTT	CASRYGTGGNQPQHF
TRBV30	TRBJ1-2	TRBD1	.	TGTGCCTGGAGTCCCGGGACAGGGCGCGGCTACACCTTC	CAWSPGTGRGYTF
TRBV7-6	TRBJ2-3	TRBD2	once	TGTGCCAGCAGCGTTTTGGCGGGAGGTACAGATACGCAGTATTTT	CASSVLAGGTDTQYF
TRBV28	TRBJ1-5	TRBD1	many	TGTGCCAGCAGCCGCGGGGGGACAGGGGGCTCAGAGCAGCCCCAGCATTTT	CASSRGGTGGSEQPQHF
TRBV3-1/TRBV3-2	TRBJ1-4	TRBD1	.	TGTGCCAGCAGCCAAGGGACAGGGGTAGGGAAACTGTTTTTT	CASSQGTGVGKLFF
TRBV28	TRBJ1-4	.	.	TGTGCCAGCAGCCCCTGGGGGAGGGAGGTGACTAATGAAAAACTGTTTTTT	CASSPWGREVTNEKLFF
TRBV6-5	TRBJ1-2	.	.	TGTGCCAGCAGCGTAGGACACTTTAACTATGGCTACACCTTC	CASSVGHFNYGYTF
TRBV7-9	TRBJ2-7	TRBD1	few	TGTGCCAGCAGCCCCCCGGACAGGGACTACGAGCAGTACTTC	CASSPPDRDYEQYF
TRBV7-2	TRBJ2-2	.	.	TGTGCCAGCAGCCTACCGGCTAGCACCGGGGAGCTGTTTTTT	CASSLPASTGELFF
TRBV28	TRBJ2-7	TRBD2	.	TGTGCCAGCCGTCCAGCTGCGGGAGGTACGTACGAGCAGTACTTC	CASRPAAGGTYEQYF
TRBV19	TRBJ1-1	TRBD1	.	TGTGCCAGTAGTACTGGACAGGGGCTGACTGAAGCTTTCTTT	CASSTGQGLTEAFF
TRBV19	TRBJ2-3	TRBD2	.	TGTGCCAGTATCGGGACTACTAGCACAGATACGCAGTATTTT	CASIGTTSTDTQYF
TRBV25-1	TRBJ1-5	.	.	TGTGCCAGCAGTGACACCAATAGCAATCAGCCCCAGCATTTT	CASSDTNSNQPQHF
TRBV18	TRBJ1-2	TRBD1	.	TGTGCCAGCTCACCGAGACAGGGTCAGAATGGCTACACCTTC	CASSPRQGQNGYTF
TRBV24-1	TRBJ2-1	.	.	TGTGCCACCGAGGGGTTTTCCTACAATGAGCAGTTCTTC	CATEGFSYNEQFF